One and the same sample provided the 7 T cell receptor beta chains below, sequenced in a study of T cells in narcolepsy. Profiled with immunoSEQ multiplex PCR; TCRdb holds only in-frame clones, not every one. There are fewer than 35,000 clones in the sample; around 79% occur only once, and about 1.1% lies in the top ten. Sequenced sample: CD45RA- memory CD4+ T cells from PBMCs. These receptors were taken from a human donor with narcolepsy.

The CDR3 DNA reads as TGTGCCAGCAGCTTAGCTTCCGGGCTCCGGGACAGGGCCTACGAGCAGTACTTC. Translating it yields CASSLASGLRDRAYEQYF. V usage is TRBV7-2 and J usage is TRBJ2-7, with 9 bases matching TRBD1. The CDR3 extends over 18 amino acids. V lost 0 bases, J lost 2 bases, and 11 bases stayed unmatched. Germline loops: CDR1 SGHTA, CDR2 FQGNSA.

The chain has TRBV15 and TRBJ2-2; D call uncertain. The germline V gene encodes CDR1 LNHNV and CDR2 YYDKDF (reference sequence). V lost 0 bases, J lost 0 bases, and 5 bases lay in between. The CDR3 consists of 15 residues. CDR3 loop: CATSRERTNTGELFF. The DNA for the CDR3 is TGTGCCACCAGCAGAGAACGGACGAACACCGGGGAGCTGTTTTTT.

This clone was seen just once. CDR3 loop: CASSPHQREGNEQFF. The CDR3 DNA reads as TGTGCCAGCAGCCCGCACCAACGGGAGGGGAATGAGCAGTTCTTC. The rearrangement uses TRBV7-9 and TRBJ2-1; TRBD2 matches 8 bases. CDR3 size: 15 residues. Looked up from germline, CDR1 is SEHNR and CDR2 is FQNEAQ (reference sequence). V lost 5 bases and J lost 7; bases outside the gene matches: 10.

This clone was seen a handful of times. This chain links TRBV6-5 with TRBJ2-4; D call uncertain. The CDR3 runs 12 residues. V lost 9 bases and J lost 0, with 6 bases in between. The germline V gene has CDR1 MNHEY and CDR2 SVGAGI. The CDR3 DNA reads as TGTGCCAGTGGGGTAGCCAAAAACATTCAGTACTTC. Encoded protein: CASGVAKNIQYF.

The gene calls are TRBV5-6 and TRBJ2-7; D remains ambiguous. The CDR3 sequence is 12 residues long. With 1 base removed from V and 7 bases from J, the gap between germline ends came to 9 bases. Germline lookup yields CDR1 SGHDT and CDR2 YYEEEE. CDR3 coding DNA: TGTGCCAGCAGCTTGCGATGGCAGGAGCAGTACTTC. Translated, it gives CASSLRWQEQYF.

For this clone: Additional DNA sequences in this sample encode the identical CDR3. The V call is TRBV7-9, the J call TRBJ1-1; D unresolved. The CDR3 is 12 amino acids. V dropped 10 bases and J dropped 3 bases, with 12 bases sitting between them. The germline V gene encodes CDR1 SEHNR and CDR2 FQNEAQ (reference sequence). DNA of the CDR3: TGTGCCAACAAAAGGGCTGACACTGAAGCTTTCTTT. It specifies CANKRADTEAFF.

The V gene is TRBV27, the J gene TRBJ2-7, with D perhaps matching TRBD1 (5 bases). The CDR3 has 15 amino acids. V was shortened by 1 base and J by 1 base, with 11 bases between the two germline ends. Germline V CDR1 and CDR2: MNHEY, SMNVEV (reference sequence). CDR3 residues: CASSLFPGQSYEQYF. DNA for the CDR3: TGTGCCAGCAGTTTATTTCCAGGGCAATCCTACGAGCAGTACTTC.